The sequence of this T cell receptor (beta chain) was determined in a study of T cell repertoires in cytomegalovirus infection. The wider study: CMV epitopes, recently identified HLA-C-restricted and well-studied HLA-B-restricted, were used. Public TCR beta signature analysis indicated the presence of both CMV infection and matching HLA type.

With respect to this clonotype: Antigen unknown.

Via MiXCR, TCRdb re-called the reads, giving one row per CDR3 protein. The sample contains about 130,000 distinct CDR3 sequences, around 32% of which appear only once. Overall study results and limits: Pooled public TCR beta family frequency picked out CMV carriers with the relevant HLA.

V was shortened by 1 base and J by 2 bases, with 12 bases between the two germline ends. There are 14 residues in the CDR3. Germline CDR1 reads DFQATT; CDR2 reads SNEGSKA (reference sequence). The rearrangement uses TRBV20-1 and TRBJ2-7; D might be TRBD1 or TRBD2, each matching 5 bases. This receptor was identified in a human donor in good health (CMV status not recorded). Some clones in this sample may be carry-over from other donors' samples. The source material was CD8+ T cells from cultured PBMCs, sampled from culture after CMV antigen stimulation. Written as DNA, the CDR3 is TGCAGTGCTAGAGCAAGGGACGGAGCCTACGAGCAGTACTTC. Its translation is CSARARDGAYEQYF.